A selection of T cell receptor beta chains follows, all from one sample in a study of identical twins. TCRdb redid the calling of the 5' RACE reads with MiXCR, one entry per CDR3 protein. The sample lists under 900,000 distinct CDR3 sequences, approximately 13% occurring once. This sample was also put to use in a study of yellow fever vaccine responses in identical twins.

Sequences were obtained from PBMCs. The receptors come from a woman in her late teens or twenties in good health. Each CDR3 is given with its conserved first and last residue. The order of the fields is V gene, J gene, CDR3 length, CDR3 protein.

TRBV5-1	TRBJ2-1	15	CASSLSGGTYNEQFF
TRBV12-3/TRBV12-4	TRBJ1-6	14	CASSMALNNSPLHF
TRBV11-2	TRBJ2-3	16	CASSQGPSGVTDTQYF
TRBV29-1	TRBJ2-3	14	CSPWVAGVPDTQYF
TRBV11-2	TRBJ2-3	14	CASSFADVVDTQYF
TRBV12-5	TRBJ2-5	14	CASLSAAKRETQYF
TRBV7-9	TRBJ2-1	11	CASSLGVGLGF
TRBV5-3	TRBJ2-1	14	CARSARDLYNEQFF
TRBV20-1	TRBJ2-7	14	CSARTPGPDYEQYF
TRBV11-3	TRBJ2-2	16	CATPDGQEQNTGELFF
TRBV7-3	TRBJ2-3	15	CASSTASGTTDTQYF
TRBV7-8	TRBJ2-3	13	CASSLVVTDTQYF
TRBV5-1	TRBJ1-5	15	CASRQGILSNQPQHF
TRBV2	TRBJ2-2	16	CASRGTSGMKTGELFF
TRBV3-1	TRBJ2-5	15	CASSQLAGLSKTQYF
TRBV16	TRBJ1-2	15	CASSPARGSNYGYTF
TRBV2	TRBJ2-4	19	CASSSTSGGTDGAKNIQYF
TRBV3-1	TRBJ2-2	14	CASRLRSATGELFF
TRBV3-1	TRBJ2-5	15	CASSQAGRYGETQYF
TRBV29-1	TRBJ2-3	12	CSVEADPDTQYF
TRBV2	TRBJ2-6	16	CASSSRGNSGANVLTF
TRBV6-1	TRBJ1-6	16	CASRRGQGSYNSPLHF
TRBV12-3/TRBV12-4	TRBJ1-5	15	CASRPGQGAQQPQHF
TRBV2	TRBJ2-1	13	CASVTSGINEQFF
TRBV13	TRBJ2-7	15	CASSLLDRDRGEQYF
TRBV4-1	TRBJ2-1	15	CASGDAGVPYNEQFF
TRBV12-3/TRBV12-4	TRBJ2-1	14	CASSLTSPFNEQFF
TRBV5-1	TRBJ2-3	14	CASSFGGSVDTQYF
TRBV20-1	TRBJ2-1	16	CSASAARGSSYNEQFF
TRBV24-1	TRBJ2-2	14	CATSQPGSTGELFF
TRBV5-1	TRBJ2-2	15	CASSLAGPRAGELFF
TRBV15	TRBJ2-3	16	CATSRLAGGSGDTQYF
TRBV4-1	TRBJ2-5	16	CASSQDREREAETQYF
TRBV14	TRBJ2-5	17	CASSHERTSGSQETQYF
TRBV2	TRBJ1-4	14	CASSESLSNEKLFF
TRBV5-5	TRBJ2-5	14	CASSLEEDQETQYF
TRBV6-1	TRBJ1-2	13	CASSEAPLYGYTF
TRBV15	TRBJ1-2	16	CATSRPPLTGDYGYTF
TRBV7-6	TRBJ2-5	13	CASSYGPGETQYF
TRBV6-5	TRBJ2-7	16	CASSYSMWESEYEQYF
TRBV12-3/TRBV12-4	TRBJ2-5	14	CASSYSTSPETQYF
TRBV5-1	TRBJ2-5	13	CAAEGGASKTQYF
TRBV4-1	TRBJ2-1	15	CASSQGLAEGNEQFF
TRBV7-2	TRBJ2-2	14	CASRRPPNTGELFF
TRBV25-1	TRBJ2-1	17	CASSVRRGLAAWDEQFF
TRBV27	TRBJ1-6	14	CASSATGGGSPLHF
TRBV4-1	TRBJ1-5	18	CASSLFATGEAGNQPQHF
TRBV28	TRBJ2-5	14	CASSFPSGGETQYF
TRBV24-1	TRBJ1-2	12	CATSTGQYGYTF
TRBV12-5	TRBJ2-1	17	CASGSTLGQGYYNEQFF
TRBV7-2	TRBJ2-3	15	CASSLGGLEGNTQYF
TRBV3-1	TRBJ1-1	16	CASSQTPRLTHTEAFF
TRBV12-3/TRBV12-4	TRBJ2-3	14	CASSSTGGTDTQYF